This T cell receptor (beta chain) was identified in a study of blood T cell repertoires in COVID-19. Study summary: Sites in the United States, Italy and Spain provided acute and convalescent COVID-19 samples. T cells, B-cell-depleted T cells, or PBMCs provided the cDNA or gDNA that served as material.

How the authors handled the data: Nucleated cell number was recorded as an estimate derived from reference gene primer amplification. Profiling relied on immunoSEQ multiplex PCR, and the TCRdb table lists in-frame clones only, not all of them. V and J calls and clone size follow that table, whereas D and trimming were derived from the DNA. The repertoire holds some 46,000 clones, around 86% seen once, with more than 4% in the top ten. This CDR3 is 13 amino acids long. Germline V CDR1 and CDR2: SGHRS, YFSETQ. Trimming took off 3 bases at V and 9 bases at J, with 10 bases between the two ends. This clonotype was sampled from a human donor in a cohort sampled during active COVID-19. The material sequenced was peripheral blood. The gene calls are TRBV5-1 and TRBJ1-6; weak D call: TRBD1 (6 bases). The chain's CDR3 is CASSSGRGSPLHF. The CDR3 DNA reads TGCGCCAGCAGCTCGGGCAGGGGTTCACCCCTCCACTTT.